This passage covers 30 T cell receptor beta chains from one sample sequenced in a study of low-dose radiotherapy and immunotherapy resistance in tumors (dated by TCRdb to between 2021 and 2024). Explained via the paper, the time point label denotes: before trial treatment. The sequencer listed for this sample is Illumina HiSeq 2500. First-strand cDNA was synthesized with Superscript III and a set of TRAV- and TRBV-specific primers, covering both TCRalpha and TCRbeta chains. TCRs were amplified for 20 to 25 PCR cycles with Phusion, using a constant-region primer paired with the adapter attached to the V primers. Starting from the raw public reads, TCRdb applied fastp trimming at Q25, assembled clones with MiXCR and retained in-frame beta chains. For every CDR3 protein sequence, its rows merge into one entry that carries the most common genes and DNA. In this sample the table shows under 90,000 distinct CDR3 sequences, 15% to 20% of which occur a single time. Of the sample, 2.5% to 3.5% is held by the ten largest clones.

Sample: PBMCs, taken before treatment. These receptors were collected from a male donor with prostate cancer.

A word on this clonotype: Given a far larger clone just one base away, this is likely a sequencing read error. V usage is TRBV3-1 and J usage is TRBJ2-7, with D possibly matching TRBD1 (6 bases). CDR1 LGHDT and CDR2 YNNKEL come from the germline V gene (reference sequence). Trimming removed 6 bases from V and 1 base from J, with 10 bases in between. The CDR3 loop spans 13 amino acids. DNA for the CDR3: TGTGCCAGCAGAGAACAGGGTTCCTACGAGCAGTACTTC. It translates to CASREQGSYEQYF.

This clonotype was seen only a few times. This chain connects TRBV29-1 to TRBJ1-2; no clear D. The CDR3 loop spans 13 amino acids. Germline CDR1 and CDR2: SQVTM and ANQGSEA. Between the trimmed V and J ends, which lost 7 bases and 7 bases, there was a span of 19 bases. This CDR3 is CSATKASSGGYTF. The CDR3 region has the DNA TGCAGCGCGACTAAGGCTTCCTCTGGTGGCTACACCTTC.

This clonotype was observed many times. The chain is built from TRBV7-2 and TRBJ2-5; TRBD2 aligns across 13 bases. With V trimmed by 3 bases and J by 4 bases, 5 bases remained unmatched. The CDR3 contains 16 residues. Germline V lookup: CDR1 SGHTA, CDR2 FQGNSA. CDR3 coding DNA: TGTGCCAGCAGCTTGGGGACTAGCGGGGAAGGAGAGACCCAGTACTTC. Translation gives CASSLGTSGEGETQYF.

This clonotype has at least ten counts. The CDR3 DNA reads TGTGCCAGCAGCTTAGCGGCGGGGGGCACAGATACGCAGTATTTT. Its protein product is CASSLAAGGTDTQYF. The chain uses TRBV7-2 and TRBJ2-3; 7 positions match TRBD2. This CDR3 spans 15 amino acids. Germline V CDR1 and CDR2: SGHTA, FQGNSA. V shed 0 bases and J 1 base; nucleotides not matched to a gene: 1.

Remarks on this clonotype: This is likely an artifact of a read error, given a far larger clone one base away. The V call is TRBV5-6, the J call TRBJ2-1; D gene uncertain. CDR1 is SGHDT and CDR2 is YYEEEE in the germline V gene. This CDR3 contains 12 residues. V lost 1 base, J lost 13 bases, and 12 bases lay in between. The DNA of the CDR3 is TGTGCCAGCAGCTTGTGGCAAGAGACCCAGTTCTTC. Its protein is CASSLWQETQFF.

This clonotype was counted at least ten times. The rearrangement joins TRBV20-1 to TRBJ2-7; perhaps TRBD2 as D (5 bases). Germline V gene data show CDR1 as DFQATT and CDR2 as SNEGSKA (reference sequence). The CDR3 extends over 16 amino acids. V was shortened by 2 bases and J by 9 bases, with 26 bases between the two germline ends. The DNA of the CDR3 is TGCAGTGCTAGACCTTTAACCTCACGGACCCTCCGGGGGCAGTACTTC. Translating gives CSARPLTSRTLRGQYF.

This clonotype was seen ten or more times. The rearrangement links TRBV6-2 or TRBV6-3 to TRBJ2-7; possibly TRBD1 for D (5 bases). V was cut by 5 bases and J by 0 bases, with 11 bases left in between. This CDR3 has 14 residues. The germline V gene has CDR1 MNHEY and CDR2 SVGEGT. The CDR3 spells CASSLDRSSYEQYF. CDR3 sequence (DNA): TGTGCCAGCAGTCTCGACAGAAGCTCCTACGAGCAGTACTTC.

This clonotype was detected many times. The CDR3 sequence: CASSSNRGTEAFF. Written as DNA, the CDR3 is TGTGCCAGCAGCTCAAACAGGGGGACTGAAGCTTTCTTT. The rearrangement links TRBV7-3 to TRBJ1-1, with 8 bases lining up with TRBD1. Germline CDR1 SGHTA, CDR2 FQGTGA. This CDR3 contains 13 residues. After removal of 4 bases from V and 5 bases from J, the junction contained 3 bases not matched to a gene.

This clonotype was counted ten times or more. The V gene is TRBV5-6, the J gene TRBJ2-3; D unclear. Looked up from germline, CDR1 is SGHDT and CDR2 is YYEEEE. CDR3 length: 17 amino acids. Deletions cut 3 bases from V and 0 bases from J, with 17 bases between. CDR3 amino acids: CASSSVRSAPSTDTQYF. The CDR3 coding sequence is TGTGCCAGCAGCTCAGTGAGATCAGCCCCTAGCACAGATACGCAGTATTTT.

Many counts were recorded for this clonotype. The rearrangement links TRBV7-2 to TRBJ2-3; D call uncertain. V was shortened by 5 bases and J by 2 bases, with 14 bases between the two germline ends. Germline V lookup: CDR1 SGHTA, CDR2 FQGNSA. This CDR3 has 15 amino acids. The CDR3 reads CASSPLGIPTDTQYF. The CDR3 DNA reads as TGTGCCAGCAGCCCCCTAGGGATCCCCACAGATACGCAGTATTTT.

This clonotype was detected ten times or more. The rearrangement uses TRBV7-9 and TRBJ2-2; TRBD1 aligns across 11 bases. CDR3 length: 16 residues. CDR1 and CDR2 from the germline V gene are SEHNR and FQNEAQ (reference sequence). V lost 7 bases and J lost 5; bases outside the gene matches: 9. The CDR3, as DNA: TGTGCCAGCATCCCACGGGGGACAGGGGGGACCGGGGAGCTGTTTTTT. Amino acid sequence: CASIPRGTGGTGELFF.

This clonotype was detected ten times or more. The chain couples TRBV10-3 to TRBJ1-1, with a weak D call TRBD1 (6 bases). V shed 7 bases and J shed 3 bases, with 15 bases lying between them. Germline values: CDR1 ENHRY, CDR2 SYGVKD. CDR3 length: 14 amino acids. CDR3 loop: CAIKSDRQDTEAFF. In DNA, the CDR3 is TGTGCCATCAAATCAGACAGGCAAGACACTGAAGCTTTCTTT.

This clonotype was detected once. The chain is built from TRBV18 and TRBJ2-7; possibly TRBD1 for D (6 bases). Trimming cost V 0 bases and J 5 bases, with 11 bases left between them. CDR1 is KGHSH, CDR2 LQKENI, per germline. The CDR3 spans 14 residues. The CDR3 DNA reads as TGTGCCAGCTCACCACCCCCAGGGGTCAACGAGCAGTACTTC. Translated, it gives CASSPPPGVNEQYF.

This clonotype was picked up many times. This sequence joins TRBV10-3 and TRBJ2-3; D is possibly TRBD1 or TRBD2 (5 bases each). V was trimmed by 3 bases and J by 5 bases, leaving 18 bases between them. This CDR3 is built from 16 residues. The germline V gene has CDR1 ENHRY and CDR2 SYGVKD. CDR3 bases: TGTGCCATCAGTGACCCCGGGGTACCTGGGGGAGATACGCAGTATTTT. Its protein is CAISDPGVPGGDTQYF.

The rearrangement joins TRBV28 to TRBJ2-7, with TRBD1 as a possible D gene (6 bases). V was pared by 6 bases and J by 6 bases, with 21 bases between. From germline, CDR1 is MDHEN and CDR2 SYDVKM. The CDR3 covers 15 residues. CDR3 region: CASSTQLVGAAEQYF. The CDR3 DNA is TGTGCCAGCAGCACCCAACTGGTGGGGGCCGCCGAGCAGTACTTC. Full variable domain (missing parts from reference TRBV28 and TRBJ2-7): DVKVTQSSRYLVKRTGEKVFLECVQDMDHENMFWYRQDPGLGLRLIYFSYDVKMKEKGDIPEGYSVSREKKERFSLILESASTNQTSMYLCASSTQLVGAAEQYFGPGTRLTVT.

This clonotype was seen at least ten times. The rearrangement links TRBV11-2 to TRBJ1-2; D is uncertain. The CDR3 loop spans 13 amino acids. Germline loops: CDR1 SGHAT, CDR2 FQNNGV. Deletions cut 8 bases from V and 5 bases from J, with 15 bases between. As DNA, the CDR3 is TGTGCCAGCTCCTCGCTGGTGGGATATGGCTACACCTTC. This translates into CASSSLVGYGYTF.

This clonotype was picked up many times. This rearrangement joins TRBV9 to TRBJ1-4, with D unclear. V dropped 2 bases and J dropped 8 bases, with 4 bases sitting between them. The CDR3 is 11 residues long. In germline, CDR1 is SGDLS, CDR2 YYNGEE. CDR3 DNA: TGTGCCAGCAGCGTGAAGGAAAAACTGTTTTTT. Encoded protein: CASSVKEKLFF.

The table lists this clonotype with many counts. The chain couples TRBV5-1 to TRBJ2-7, with 9 nucleotides matching TRBD1. After removal of 4 bases from V and 6 bases from J, the junction contained 11 bases not matched to a gene. The CDR3 spans 15 residues. CDR1 and CDR2 (germline): SGHRS, YFSETQ. The CDR3 loop reads CASSPYGQGSIEQYF. As DNA, the CDR3 is TGCGCCAGCAGCCCCTACGGACAGGGGTCTATCGAGCAGTACTTC.

To note about this clonotype: One base away lies a much larger clone, so this may be a sequencing read error. The V and J genes are TRBV13 and TRBJ2-2, with 8 bases lining up with TRBD1. Germline CDR1 reads PRHDT; CDR2 reads FYEKMQ (reference sequence). The CDR3 runs to 16 residues. The CDR3 nucleotides are TGTGCCAGCAGTCGACAGGGGTTGTCGAACACCGGGGAGATGTTTTTT. Translating it yields CASSRQGLSNTGEMFF.

The chain couples TRBV3-1 to TRBJ2-7; 9 bases align to TRBD1. From germline, CDR1 is LGHDT and CDR2 YNNKEL (reference sequence). The CDR3 contains 15 residues. The ends lost 2 bases at V and 4 bases at J; junction bases unmatched: 6. The CDR3 is CASSQLPGQGYEQYF. Here the CDR3 DNA reads TGTGCCAGCAGCCAACTTCCGGGACAGGGATACGAGCAGTACTTC.

This clonotype was observed many times. One end of the junction fails to match germline, which may point to a read error. The chain combines TRBV24-1 with TRBJ2-7; D could derive from TRBD1 or TRBD2 (6 bases each). Germline CDR1 is KGHDR and CDR2 is SFDVKD. The CDR3 is 15 amino acids. This CDR3 reads CASSYSNGGLHEQYF. The CDR3 nucleotides are TGTGCCAGCAGTTACTCGAACGGGGGCCTCCACGAGCAGTACTTC.

This clonotype was counted many times. The rearrangement joins TRBV2 to TRBJ2-5, with a tentative D call TRBD2 (5 bases). CDR3 length equals 15 residues. Germline V gene lookup returns CDR1 SNHLY and CDR2 FYNNEI. V lost 9 bases and J lost 1, with 18 bases in between. The CDR3 bases are TGTGCCAGGAGAGGGAGCGCCCGGGGCCAAGAGACCCAGTACTTC. This encodes CARRGSARGQETQYF.

This clonotype was detected ten times or more. The chain carries TRBV11-2 and TRBJ2-3; no clear D. Trimming removed 5 bases from V and 2 bases from J, with 17 bases in between. The germline gives CDR1 SGHAT, CDR2 FQNNGV. The CDR3 runs 16 residues. The CDR3 region is CASSERGVGYTDTQYF. In nucleotides, the CDR3 is TGTGCCAGCAGCGAGAGAGGCGTGGGGTACACAGATACGCAGTATTTT.

V and J are TRBV2 and TRBJ2-5; 7 nucleotides agree with TRBD2. The germline gives CDR1 SNHLY, CDR2 FYNNEI. This CDR3 comprises 14 residues. J gave up 2 bases and V 8 bases, and 8 bases lay outside the gene matches. CDR3 coding DNA: TGTGCCAGCTCCAGGGCAGCGGGACAAGAGACCCAGTACTTC. Its protein product is CASSRAAGQETQYF.

This clonotype was seen repeatedly, ten times or more. The rearrangement uses TRBV6-5 and TRBJ2-3; D remains ambiguous. Trimming left V 0 bases short and J 2 bases short, with 3 bases between. Germline loops: CDR1 MNHEY, CDR2 SVGAGI. The CDR3 runs 13 residues. The CDR3 region is CASSYSTTDTQYF. CDR3 DNA sequence: TGTGCCAGCAGTTACTCGACCACAGATACGCAGTATTTT.

This clonotype was counted ten times or more. The rearrangement links TRBV2 to TRBJ2-3; D is unresolved. The germline V gene has CDR1 SNHLY and CDR2 FYNNEI. This CDR3 is built from 13 residues. Trimming removed 7 bases from V and 4 bases from J, with 12 bases in between. The CDR3 sequence: CASNQENPDTQYF. CDR3 in DNA: TGTGCCAGCAACCAAGAAAACCCAGATACGCAGTATTTT.

This clonotype occurred many times. The chain employs TRBV14 and TRBJ2-1, with 11 bases identical to TRBD2. The junction had 3 bases not matched to a gene; V was cut back by 4 bases and J by 4 bases. The CDR3 has 15 residues. Germline-derived CDR1 and CDR2 are SGHDN and FVKESK. CDR3 sequence (DNA): TGTGCCAGCAGCCGCGCTAGCGGGGGGTACAATGAGCAGTTCTTC. Encoded protein: CASSRASGGYNEQFF. Based on the CDR3 plus reference TRBV14 and TRBJ2-1, the full variable domain is EAGVTQFPSHSVIEKGQTVTLRCDPISGHDNLYWYRRVMGKEIKFLLHFVKESKQDESGMPNNRFLAERTGGTYSTLKVQPAELEDSGVYFCASSRASGGYNEQFFGPGTRLTVL.

This clonotype appeared many times. The rearrangement links TRBV29-1 to TRBJ2-3, with D tentatively TRBD1 (5 bases). The germline V gene encodes CDR1 SQVTM and CDR2 ANQGSEA. The CDR3 runs 12 residues. V lost 5 bases and J lost 2, with 8 bases in between. The CDR3 bases are TGCAGCGTTACTGGGGCCACAGATACGCAGTATTTT. Translation: CSVTGATDTQYF.

This clonotype was found many times. V is TRBV20-1 and J is TRBJ2-7; either TRBD1 or TRBD2 may supply D (5 bases each). The CDR3 length is 15 residues. The germline V gene encodes CDR1 DFQATT and CDR2 SNEGSKA (reference sequence). V lost 3 bases, J lost 0 bases, and 15 bases lay in between. CDR3 nucleotide sequence: TGCAGTGCTAGTTCCGGGACGAAGCCCTCCTACGAGCAGTACTTC. Protein: CSASSGTKPSYEQYF.

This sequence joins TRBV2 and TRBJ2-1; 9 nucleotides line up with TRBD2. With 5 bases clipped from V and 7 bases from J, the junction kept 21 bases outside the gene matches. This CDR3 has 19 residues. The germline V gene has CDR1 SNHLY and CDR2 FYNNEI. The CDR3 DNA sequence: TGTGCCAGCAGTAACCCTTATCTATCTGCGGGGGGGTGGGAGAATGAGCAGTTCTTC. Residues: CASSNPYLSAGGWENEQFF. The complete variable domain, with remaining parts taken from reference TRBV2 and TRBJ2-1, reads EPEVTQTPSHQVTQMGQEVILRCVPISNHLYFYWYRQILGQKVEFLVSFYNNEISEKSEIFDDQFSVERPDGSNFTLKIRSTKLEDSAMYFCASSNPYLSAGGWENEQFFGPGTRLTVL.